The rows below give T cell receptor beta chains drawn from one sample of a study of T cells after posttransplantation cyclophosphamide. Sequencing used immunoSEQ multiplex PCR; TCRdb keeps in-frame clones, though not all of them. The sample consists of about 32,000 clones, just over 90% of them appearing once. Sequencing was done on a sample of naive CD4+ T cells sorted from PBMCs. The receptors originated from a woman aged 60-75 years in good health, CMV-negative, and a related stem cell transplant donor. The CDR3 runs from the conserved cysteine through the conserved F or W. Each record gives: clone size, J gene, V gene, D gene, CDR3 protein, CDR3 DNA. D genes are given only for firm matches. The size field is filled for only some rows; it gives once, few, many or a size class.

abundance: -; j_gene: TRBJ2-1; v_gene: TRBV14; d_gene: -; CDR3aa: CASSQYSGRTDNEQFF; CDR3nt: TGTGCCAGCAGCCAGTATAGCGGGCGGACAGACAATGAGCAGTTCTTC
abundance: -; j_gene: TRBJ2-1; v_gene: TRBV5-1; d_gene: -; CDR3aa: CASSLSGASEQFF; CDR3nt: TGCGCCAGCAGCTTGTCAGGGGCTAGTGAGCAGTTCTTC
abundance: -; j_gene: TRBJ2-5; v_gene: TRBV4-1; d_gene: TRBD2; CDR3aa: CASSQEFGGSLGTQYF; CDR3nt: TGCGCCAGCAGCCAAGAGTTCGGCGGGAGCCTGGGGACCCAGTACTTC
abundance: -; j_gene: TRBJ1-1; v_gene: TRBV25-1; d_gene: -; CDR3aa: CASSRNTEAFF; CDR3nt: TGTGCCAGCAGCAGGAACACTGAAGCTTTCTTT
abundance: -; j_gene: TRBJ1-6; v_gene: TRBV7-9; d_gene: -; CDR3aa: CASSATGHNSPLHF; CDR3nt: TGTGCCAGCAGCGCAACAGGTCATAATTCACCCCTCCACTTT
abundance: few; j_gene: TRBJ1-1; v_gene: TRBV10-3; d_gene: -; CDR3aa: CAISQGEAGTEAFF; CDR3nt: TGTGCCATCAGCCAAGGCGAGGCGGGCACTGAAGCTTTCTTT
abundance: -; j_gene: TRBJ2-5; v_gene: TRBV7-2; d_gene: -; CDR3aa: CASSSVRALRGETQYF; CDR3nt: TGTGCCAGCAGCTCCGTTAGGGCCCTTAGAGGGGAGACCCAGTACTTC
abundance: few; j_gene: TRBJ1-1; v_gene: TRBV5-4; d_gene: TRBD1; CDR3aa: CASSLGGQVNTEAFF; CDR3nt: TGTGCCAGCAGCTTGGGAGGACAGGTGAACACTGAAGCTTTCTTT
abundance: -; j_gene: TRBJ1-2; v_gene: TRBV5-1; d_gene: -; CDR3aa: CASSADSINYGYTF; CDR3nt: TGCGCCAGCAGCGCTGACAGCATTAACTATGGCTACACCTTC
abundance: -; j_gene: TRBJ1-6; v_gene: TRBV7-2; d_gene: -; CDR3aa: CASSLQGNNSPLHF; CDR3nt: TGTGCCAGCAGCTTACAGGGAAATAATTCACCCCTCCACTTT
abundance: -; j_gene: TRBJ1-5; v_gene: TRBV2; d_gene: -; CDR3aa: CASSGIGTAGGQPQHF; CDR3nt: TGTGCCAGCAGTGGAATAGGTACGGCGGGAGGTCAGCCCCAGCATTTT
abundance: once; j_gene: TRBJ2-7; v_gene: TRBV4-1; d_gene: -; CDR3aa: CASSQVLGQGSAYEQYF; CDR3nt: TGCGCCAGCAGCCAAGTCCTTGGGCAGGGGTCCGCCTACGAGCAGTACTTC
abundance: -; j_gene: TRBJ2-5; v_gene: TRBV9; d_gene: -; CDR3aa: CASSLSPLARQETQYF; CDR3nt: TGTGCCAGCAGCCTGAGTCCTTTAGCTAGACAAGAGACCCAGTACTTC
abundance: medium-sized; j_gene: TRBJ1-4; v_gene: TRBV5-6; d_gene: -; CDR3aa: CASSLKTRFNEKLFF; CDR3nt: TGTGCCAGCAGCCTCAAGACACGGTTTAATGAAAAACTGTTTTTT
abundance: few; j_gene: TRBJ1-2; v_gene: TRBV6-6; d_gene: -; CDR3aa: CASSGSTGSGARGYTF; CDR3nt: TGTGCCAGCAGTGGGTCGACAGGTAGTGGGGCGAGAGGCTACACCTTC
abundance: -; j_gene: TRBJ1-1; v_gene: TRBV19; d_gene: TRBD1; CDR3aa: CASSLTGGMSAEAFF; CDR3nt: TGTGCCAGTAGTTTGACAGGGGGGATGAGCGCTGAAGCTTTCTTT